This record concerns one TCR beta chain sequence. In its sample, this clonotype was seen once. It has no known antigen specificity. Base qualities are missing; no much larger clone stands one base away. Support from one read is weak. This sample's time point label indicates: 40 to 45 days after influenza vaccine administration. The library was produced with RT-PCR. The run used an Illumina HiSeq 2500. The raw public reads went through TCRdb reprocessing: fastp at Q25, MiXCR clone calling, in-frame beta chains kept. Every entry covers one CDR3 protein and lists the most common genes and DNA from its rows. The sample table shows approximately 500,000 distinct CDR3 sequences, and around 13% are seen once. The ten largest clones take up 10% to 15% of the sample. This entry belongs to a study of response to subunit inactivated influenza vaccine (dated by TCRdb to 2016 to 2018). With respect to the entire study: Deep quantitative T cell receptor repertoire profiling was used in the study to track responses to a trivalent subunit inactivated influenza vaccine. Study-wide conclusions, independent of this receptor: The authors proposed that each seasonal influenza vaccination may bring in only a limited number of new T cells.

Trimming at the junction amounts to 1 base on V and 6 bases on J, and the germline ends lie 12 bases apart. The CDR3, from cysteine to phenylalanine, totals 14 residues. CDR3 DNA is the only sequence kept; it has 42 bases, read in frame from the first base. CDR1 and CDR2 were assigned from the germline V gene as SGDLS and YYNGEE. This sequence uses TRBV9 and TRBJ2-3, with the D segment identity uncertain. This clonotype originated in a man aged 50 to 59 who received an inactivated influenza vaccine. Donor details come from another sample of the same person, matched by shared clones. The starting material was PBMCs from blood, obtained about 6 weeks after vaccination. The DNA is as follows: TGTGCCAGCAGCGTATGGAGTAGTGGGGATACGCAGTATTTT. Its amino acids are CASSVWSSGDTQYF.